These T cell receptor beta chains were read from a single sample in a study of post-analysis software for immune sequencing data. MiXCR, run by TCRdb on the PCR reads, gives a single entry per CDR3 protein. The sample lists over 700,000 distinct CDR3 sequences; 25% to 30% were seen once. The sequencing input was blood. The origin of the receptors is a girl under 18 with multiple sclerosis. CDR3s include the opening cysteine and the closing phenylalanine or tryptophan. Fields, in order: D gene, V gene, J gene, clone size, CDR3 protein, CDR3 DNA. The D gene is left open where the match is weak. Rows may omit the clone size; those that give it use once, few, many or a size class.

D: TRBD2
V: TRBV5-6
J: TRBJ2-3
size: few
CDR3: CASSVGQILAGDQTDTQYF
DNA: TGTGCCAGCAGCGTGGGACAGATCTTAGCGGGAGATCAGACAGATACGCAGTATTTT

D: -
V: TRBV12-3/TRBV12-4
J: TRBJ2-3
size: few
CDR3: CASSPPGAGPDTQYF
DNA: TGTGCCAGCAGCCCCCCCGGGGCGGGACCAGATACGCAGTATTTT

D: -
V: TRBV3-1
J: TRBJ2-7
size: -
CDR3: CASSSDRIRTYEQYF
DNA: TGTGCCAGCAGCTCAGACAGAATTAGAACCTACGAGCAGTACTTC

D: -
V: TRBV20-1
J: TRBJ2-7
size: few
CDR3: CSASGDGYYEQYF
DNA: TGCAGTGCTAGTGGGGACGGCTATTACGAGCAGTACTTC

D: -
V: TRBV27
J: TRBJ2-5
size: -
CDR3: CASSLYVGETQYF
DNA: TGTGCCAGCAGTTTATACGTCGGGGAGACCCAGTACTTC

D: TRBD1
V: TRBV6-4
J: TRBJ2-3
size: -
CDR3: CASSEYRTGGTDTQYF
DNA: TGTGCCAGCAGTGAATACCGGACAGGTGGTACAGATACGCAGTATTTT

D: -
V: TRBV4-3
J: TRBJ1-2
size: few
CDR3: CASNPYQGFVSYGYTF
DNA: TGCGCCAGCAATCCTTACCAGGGATTTGTATCCTATGGCTACACCTTC

D: -
V: TRBV2
J: TRBJ1-2
size: -
CDR3: CASSDIREGYGYTF
DNA: TGTGCCAGCAGTGATATCAGGGAGGGCTATGGCTACACCTTC

D: -
V: TRBV9
J: TRBJ2-3
size: few
CDR3: CASSENIGPHTQYF
DNA: TGTGCCAGCAGCGAAAACATTGGTCCCCATACGCAGTATTTT

D: TRBD2
V: TRBV9
J: TRBJ2-2
size: few
CDR3: CASSGLAGPPNTGELFF
DNA: TGTGCCAGCAGCGGACTAGCGGGACCCCCGAACACCGGGGAGCTGTTTTTT

D: -
V: TRBV7-9
J: TRBJ1-1
size: -
CDR3: CASSLGGLGTEAFF
DNA: TGTGCCAGCAGTTTGGGGGGCTTGGGTACTGAAGCTTTCTTT

D: -
V: TRBV4-3
J: TRBJ2-2
size: -
CDR3: CASSQDFTGELFF
DNA: TGCGCCAGCAGCCAAGATTTCACCGGGGAGCTGTTTTTT

D: -
V: TRBV15
J: TRBJ2-1
size: few
CDR3: CATSRDVGYEQFF
DNA: TGTGCCACCAGCAGAGATGTGGGCTATGAGCAGTTCTTC

D: TRBD2
V: TRBV7-9
J: TRBJ2-1
size: -
CDR3: CASSYASGGAYHNEQFF
DNA: TGTGCCAGCAGTTATGCCAGCGGGGGGGCCTACCACAATGAGCAGTTCTTC

D: -
V: TRBV2
J: TRBJ2-7
size: once
CDR3: CASGQVGNYEQYF
DNA: TGTGCCAGTGGCCAGGTGGGCAACTACGAGCAGTACTTC

D: TRBD2
V: TRBV6-1
J: TRBJ2-3
size: -
CDR3: CASSRGTSGRAADTQYF
DNA: TGTGCCAGCAGTAGGGGGACTAGCGGGAGGGCAGCAGATACGCAGTATTTT

D: -
V: TRBV12-3/TRBV12-4
J: TRBJ1-5
size: -
CDR3: CASSNPLPEADQPQHF
DNA: TGTGCCAGCAGTAACCCACTTCCCGAGGCCGATCAGCCCCAGCATTTT

D: -
V: TRBV12-3/TRBV12-4
J: TRBJ1-2
size: -
CDR3: CASSLENTGSYGYTF
DNA: TGTGCCAGCAGTTTAGAGAACACAGGGTCCTATGGCTACACCTTC

D: -
V: TRBV5-1
J: TRBJ2-7
size: few
CDR3: CASSWGTRDTNYEQYF
DNA: TGCGCCAGCAGCTGGGGGACCCGGGACACAAACTACGAGCAGTACTTC

D: TRBD2
V: TRBV15
J: TRBJ2-6
size: -
CDR3: CATSDGLADSGANVPTF
DNA: TGTGCCACCAGCGACGGACTAGCGGACTCTGGGGCCAACGTCCCGACTTTC

D: -
V: TRBV6-1
J: TRBJ2-2
size: few
CDR3: CASKPRTQNTGELFF
DNA: TGTGCCAGCAAACCCAGGACCCAGAACACCGGGGAGCTGTTTTTT

D: TRBD1
V: TRBV2
J: TRBJ2-7
size: -
CDR3: CASSDALPQGEIYEQYF
DNA: TGTGCCAGCAGTGACGCGCTGCCACAGGGGGAAATCTACGAGCAGTACTTC

D: TRBD2
V: TRBV7-2
J: TRBJ2-1
size: -
CDR3: CASSLGSSGSTDEQFF
DNA: TGTGCCAGCAGCTTAGGGTCCAGCGGGAGTACCGATGAGCAGTTCTTC

D: TRBD2
V: TRBV27
J: TRBJ2-1
size: -
CDR3: CASGQAGRISDSYNEQFF
DNA: TGTGCCAGCGGTCAAGCCGGGAGGATCTCTGACTCCTACAATGAGCAGTTCTTC

D: -
V: TRBV5-1
J: TRBJ2-5
size: -
CDR3: CASSDSQGLWETQYF
DNA: TGCGCCAGCAGCGATTCACAGGGATTGTGGGAGACCCAGTACTTC

D: -
V: TRBV7-9
J: TRBJ2-2
size: -
CDR3: CASSGSGERGGELFF
DNA: TGTGCCAGCAGCGGAAGCGGTGAACGAGGCGGGGAGCTGTTTTTT

D: -
V: TRBV14
J: TRBJ1-5
size: -
CDR3: CASGPQSSNQPQHF
DNA: TGTGCCAGCGGCCCTCAGAGCAGCAATCAGCCCCAGCATTTT